A single sample gave rise to the 27 T cell receptor beta chains below, sequenced in a study of regulatory T cells in long-lasting Graves disease. Library construction for TCR beta used iRepertoire HTBI primers and Arm-PCR of CDR3 regions. MiXCR, applied by TCRdb to the multiplex PCR reads, yields one record per CDR3 protein. The data contain 200,000 to 250,000 distinct CDR3 sequences, about a sixth of them singletons. The time point is: newly diagnosed GD, antithyroid drugs for less than 3 months. PBMC RNA was the source of the TCR library. The specimen was peripheral blood mononuclear cells (PBMCs), collected at new diagnosis, from a patient treated with antithyroid drugs. The receptors here all came from a female donor with Graves disease.

The CDR3 DNA follows: TGTGCCAGCAGCTTAGCGAGTACTAGCGGACACTACGAGCAGTACTTC. This codes for CASSLASTSGHYEQYF. The chain has TRBV11-2 and TRBJ2-7; 8 nucleotides align to TRBD2. Germline assignment: CDR1 SGHAT and CDR2 FQNNGV. Trimming at V came to 1 base and at J to 3 bases, leaving 8 bases not matched to a gene. The CDR3 runs to 16 residues.

This clonotype has just a few counts. The chain has TRBV6-2 or TRBV6-3 and TRBJ2-4; 8 bases match TRBD2. Germline-derived CDR1 and CDR2 are MNHEY and SVGEGT. V gave up 5 bases and J gave up 6 bases; unmatched junction bases: 15. The CDR3 extends over 17 amino acids. CDR3 loop: CASSEARRLAGRNIQYF. CDR3 sequence (DNA): TGTGCCAGCAGTGAAGCTCGAAGGTTAGCGGGAAGAAACATTCAGTACTTC.

V usage is TRBV15 and J usage is TRBJ2-1; D is possibly TRBD1 (6 bases). Between the trimmed V and J ends, which lost 3 bases and 6 bases, there was a span of 15 bases. The CDR3 spans 15 residues. CDR1 is LNHNV and CDR2 is YYDKDF in the germline V gene (reference sequence). CDR3 in DNA: TGTGCCACCAGCAGTAAACAGGGAGAGGGCAATGAGCAGTTCTTC. Protein: CATSSKQGEGNEQFF.

This clonotype was seen ten or more times. Written as DNA, the CDR3 is TGTGCCAGCAGCACTGTTCCAAATGAAAAACTGTTTTTT. It yields the protein CASSTVPNEKLFF. The genes are TRBV28 and TRBJ1-4; no clear D. The CDR3 is made up of 13 amino acids. V was shortened by 6 bases and J by 5 bases, with 10 bases between the two germline ends. Germline assignment: CDR1 MDHEN and CDR2 SYDVKM.

In its sample, this clonotype was seen many times. Here the CDR3 DNA reads TGTGCCAGTAGTGCCCGAGGTTATTGGGATAGCTCCTACAATGAGCAGTTCTTC. It yields the protein CASSARGYWDSSYNEQFF. The rearrangement uses TRBV19 and TRBJ2-1, with no clear D. This CDR3 region has 18 residues. Germline V gene data show CDR1 as LNHDA and CDR2 as SQIVND (reference sequence). V lost 5 bases and J 0 bases, leaving 20 bases between the germline ends. Together with reference TRBV19 and TRBJ2-1, the CDR3 gives the full variable domain: DGGITQSPKYLFRKEGQNVTLSCEQNLNHDAMYWYRQDPGQGLRLIYYSQIVNDFQKGDIAEGYSVSREKKESFPLTVTSAQKNPTAFYLCASSARGYWDSSYNEQFFGPGTRLTVL.

This clonotype was detected a few times. V and J are TRBV27 and TRBJ2-1; no firm D call. Looked up from germline, CDR1 is MNHEY and CDR2 is SMNVEV (reference sequence). The CDR3 is 13 amino acids. The V end was cut by 1 base, the J end by 5 bases, with 6 bases between. For the CDR3, the DNA is TGTGCCAGCAGTTTATACGAAGACAATGAGCAGTTCTTC. Protein product: CASSLYEDNEQFF.

This clonotype was recorded at least ten times. This rearrangement joins TRBV20-1 to TRBJ2-5; D uncertain. The germline V gene encodes CDR1 DFQATT and CDR2 SNEGSKA (reference sequence). V lost 6 bases, J lost 2 bases, and 13 bases lay in between. The CDR3 is 13 amino acids. CDR3 sequence reads: CSAPQNPQETQYF. The DNA of the CDR3 is TGCAGTGCCCCCCAAAATCCTCAAGAGACCCAGTACTTC.

This clonotype was observed at least ten times. The rearrangement joins TRBV4-1 to TRBJ2-6; 7 bases fit TRBD2. Germline V gene lookup returns CDR1 MGHRA and CDR2 YSYEKL. The V and J ends lost 2 bases and 4 bases, in that order; junction bases with no gene match: 8. This CDR3 is 17 amino acids long. The CDR3 nucleotides are TGCGCCAGCAGCCAAACTGGGGGAGGGCTAGGGGCCAACGTCCTGACTTTC. Encoded protein: CASSQTGGGLGANVLTF.

This clonotype was counted a few times. The chain employs TRBV6-9 and TRBJ2-1; weak D call: TRBD1 (6 bases). This CDR3 region has 12 residues. Between the trimmed V and J ends, which lost 6 bases and 13 bases, there was a span of 16 bases. The V gene's germline CDR1 is MNHGY and CDR2 SVAAGI. CDR3: CASRKPGTPQFF. In DNA, the CDR3 is TGTGCCAGCAGGAAACCCGGGACACCCCAGTTCTTC.

This clonotype was detected many times. The chain recombines TRBV20-1 with TRBJ1-1; TRBD1 matches at 9 bases. CDR3 size: 15 residues. Per germline, CDR1 DFQATT and CDR2 SNEGSKA (reference sequence). Trimming took 5 bases from V and 3 from J; bases not matched to a gene: 10. As DNA, the CDR3 is TGCAGTGCTGTGGGACAGGGCAAGGAGGACACTGAAGCTTTCTTT. Its translation: CSAVGQGKEDTEAFF.

This clonotype was recorded at least ten times. The V gene is TRBV3-1, the J gene TRBJ2-3; 9 nucleotides line up with TRBD1. CDR3 length: 15 amino acids. The ends lost 4 bases at V and 4 bases at J; junction bases unmatched: 6. Germline loops: CDR1 LGHDT, CDR2 YNNKEL (reference sequence). The CDR3 spells CASSLWDREPDTQYF. The CDR3 DNA reads TGTGCCAGCAGCCTTTGGGACAGGGAGCCAGATACGCAGTATTTT.

This clonotype was seen ten or more times. The rearrangement joins TRBV4-2 to TRBJ1-2; D gene uncertain. The CDR3 totals 13 residues. Germline CDR1 LGHNA, CDR2 YNFKEQ. Trimming took off 0 bases at V and 4 bases at J, with 6 bases between the two ends. The CDR3 reads CASSQEGSYGYTF. The CDR3 nucleotides are TGTGCCAGCAGCCAAGAGGGCAGCTATGGCTACACCTTC.

The rearrangement uses TRBV7-3 and TRBJ2-7, with D uncertain. Germline V gene data show CDR1 as SGHTA and CDR2 as FQGTGA. The CDR3 consists of 9 residues. V lost 8 bases, J lost 7 bases, and 6 bases lay in between. CDR3 in amino acids: CASPREQYF. The CDR3 DNA reads as TGTGCCAGCCCAAGGGAGCAGTACTTC.

This clonotype was detected many times. Written as DNA, the CDR3 is TGTGCCAGCAGCTCCAGGACGGGGAACACTGAAGCTTTCTTT. This codes for CASSSRTGNTEAFF. This sequence joins TRBV6-1 and TRBJ1-1; D is unclear. This CDR3 spans 14 amino acids. Deletions cut 6 bases from V and 1 base from J, with 12 bases between. The germline V gene encodes CDR1 MNHNS and CDR2 SASEGT.

This clonotype was seen repeatedly, ten times or more. This rearrangement joins TRBV11-2 to TRBJ1-6; D call uncertain. The germline V gene has CDR1 SGHAT and CDR2 FQNNGV. The V end was cut by 1 base, the J end by 5 bases, with 12 bases between. The CDR3 is 16 residues long. This CDR3 is CASSLAPGSNNSPLHF. CDR3 nucleotides: TGTGCCAGCAGCTTAGCCCCCGGGAGCAATAATTCACCCCTCCACTTT.

At least ten counts were recorded for this clonotype. This sequence joins TRBV11-2 and TRBJ1-3, with 7 bases matching TRBD1. The J segment lost 0 bases and the V segment lost 6 bases, leaving 5 bases of the junction unmatched. The CDR3 is made up of 15 amino acids. CDR1 and CDR2 (germline): SGHAT, FQNNGV. The chain's CDR3 is CASSYTGASGNTIYF. The CDR3 coding sequence is TGTGCCAGCAGTTACACAGGGGCCTCTGGAAACACCATATATTTT.

The sample holds many counts of this clonotype. J is TRBJ1-2 and V is TRBV27, with 12 bases fitting TRBD1. V lost 5 bases to trimming and J lost 4 bases; unmatched junction nucleotides: 5. Germline V CDR1 and CDR2: MNHEY, SMNVEV (reference sequence). The CDR3 runs to 15 residues. The CDR3 DNA reads TGTGCCAGCAGTGGGACAGGGGGCTCATCCTATGGCTACACCTTC. Translating it yields CASSGTGGSSYGYTF.

This clonotype was recorded at least ten times. The chain carries TRBV30 and TRBJ2-1; 13 bases are shared with TRBD2. The CDR3 is made up of 15 amino acids. Per the germline V gene, CDR1 is GTSNPN and CDR2 is SVGIG (reference sequence). The V and J ends lost 2 bases and 5 bases, in that order; junction bases with no gene match: 3. Written as DNA, the CDR3 is TGTGCCTGGAGTAAAACTAGCGGGAGGGACAATGAGCAGTTCTTC. It is translated as CAWSKTSGRDNEQFF.

The V gene is TRBV11-2, the J gene TRBJ2-3; 9 positions match TRBD2. J was trimmed by 0 bases and V by 5 bases; bases with no gene match: 18. CDR1 SGHAT and CDR2 FQNNGV come from the germline V gene. This CDR3 region has 20 residues. CDR3 loop: CASSLPTLAGGGSSTDTQYF. Here the CDR3 DNA reads TGTGCCAGCAGCCTCCCTACTTTGGCGGGAGGGGGATCTAGCACAGATACGCAGTATTTT.

This clonotype was recorded many times. This chain uses TRBV6-1 with TRBJ1-2; TRBD1 matches at 10 bases. The CDR3 runs to 14 residues. Trimming removed 6 bases from V and 4 bases from J; junction bases left unmatched: 5. Germline values: CDR1 MNHNS, CDR2 SASEGT. The CDR3 coding sequence is TGTGCCAGCAGACCGGGGACAGGGGTCTATGGCTACACCTTC. Translation gives CASRPGTGVYGYTF.

On this clonotype itself: It may be a read error: a sequence one base away is much more abundant. The V call is TRBV7-3, the J call TRBJ1-6, with D unresolved. CDR3 length: 15 amino acids. CDR1 and CDR2 (germline): SGHTA, FQGTGA. CDR3: CASSPGSSHNSPLHF. The CDR3 DNA follows: TGTGCCAGCAGCCCCGGGAGCTCCCATAATTCACCCCTCCACTTT. The whole variable domain, filled in from reference TRBV7-3 and TRBJ1-6, reads GAGVSQTPSNKVTEKGKYVELRCDPISGHTALYWYRQSLGQGPEFLIYFQGTGAADDSGLPNDRFFAVRPEGSVSTLKIQRTERGDSAVYLCASSPGSSHNSPLHFGNGTRLTVT.

This clonotype was detected ten times or more. V and J are TRBV20-1 and TRBJ2-5, with a possible D match to TRBD2 (5 bases). Trimming took off 1 base at V and 2 bases at J, with 14 bases between the two ends. The CDR3 runs 15 residues. The germline gives CDR1 DFQATT, CDR2 SNEGSKA (reference sequence). The CDR3 is CSARGVEEGQETQYF. DNA of the CDR3: TGCAGTGCTAGAGGGGTGGAGGAAGGACAAGAGACCCAGTACTTC.

The chain uses TRBV6-9 and TRBJ1-5; D uncertain. V lost 3 bases to trimming and J lost 2 bases, with 11 bases between them. The CDR3 totals 15 residues. CDR1 is MNHGY, CDR2 SVAAGI, per germline. CDR3 loop: CASSYNHQGNQPQHF. CDR3 DNA: TGTGCCAGCAGTTACAATCACCAGGGCAATCAGCCCCAGCATTTT.

At least ten counts were recorded for this clonotype. The chain is built from TRBV7-2 and TRBJ2-7, with D tentatively TRBD2 (5 bases). V was cut by 4 bases and J by 5 bases, with 15 bases left in between. CDR1 is SGHTA, CDR2 FQGNSA, per germline. The CDR3 has 14 amino acids. CDR3 protein: CASSSGLVGHEQYF. In DNA form, the CDR3 reads TGTGCCAGCAGCTCAGGACTCGTGGGCCACGAGCAGTACTTC.

At least ten counts were recorded for this clonotype. The rearrangement joins TRBV6-2 or TRBV6-3 to TRBJ2-3, with 11 bases matching TRBD2. Germline values: CDR1 MNHEY, CDR2 SVGEGT. This CDR3 has 16 residues. V lost 6 bases, J lost 4 bases, and 9 bases stayed unmatched. This chain's CDR3 is CASRSTSGSFSDTQYF. The CDR3 bases are TGTGCCAGCAGATCTACTAGCGGGAGTTTCTCAGATACGCAGTATTTT.

As regards this clonotype: A read error may explain this, as a much larger clone is one base away. The chain uses TRBV20-1 and TRBJ2-1; D gene unclear. CDR1 and CDR2 from the germline V gene are DFQATT and SNEGSKA (reference sequence). The CDR3 runs to 13 residues. Trimming cost V 5 bases and J 8 bases, with 16 bases left between them. CDR3 in DNA: TGCAGTGCTCGAACCTCGTGCGGTGATGAGCAGTTCTTC. It codes for CSARTSCGDEQFF.

This clonotype was detected many times. The chain is built from TRBV24-1 and TRBJ2-1, with TRBD1 identical over 7 bases. V dropped 3 bases and J dropped 9; count of bases not matched to a gene: 7. Germline lookup yields CDR1 KGHDR and CDR2 SFDVKD. The CDR3 runs 14 residues. The CDR3 bases are TGTGCCACCAGTGATGCCAGACAGGGCGGTGAGCAGTTCTTC. Its protein product is CATSDARQGGEQFF.